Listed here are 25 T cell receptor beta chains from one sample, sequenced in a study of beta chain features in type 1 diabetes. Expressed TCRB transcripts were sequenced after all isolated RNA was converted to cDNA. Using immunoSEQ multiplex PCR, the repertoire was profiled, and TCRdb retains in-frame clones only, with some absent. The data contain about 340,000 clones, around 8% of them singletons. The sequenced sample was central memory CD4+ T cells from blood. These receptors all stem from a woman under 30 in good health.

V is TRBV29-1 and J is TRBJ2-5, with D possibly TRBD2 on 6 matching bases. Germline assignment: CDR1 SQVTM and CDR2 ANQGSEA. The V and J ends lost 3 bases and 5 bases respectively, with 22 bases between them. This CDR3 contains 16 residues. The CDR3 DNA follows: TGCAGCGTTGAGAGCCGCCCCTCCCTAGGAGGGGAGACCCAGTACTTC. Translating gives CSVESRPSLGGETQYF.

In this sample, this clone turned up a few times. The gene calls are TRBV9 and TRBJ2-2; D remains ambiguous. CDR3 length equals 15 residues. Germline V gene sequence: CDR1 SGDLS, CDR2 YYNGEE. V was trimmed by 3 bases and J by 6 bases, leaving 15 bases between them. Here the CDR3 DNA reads TGTGCCAGCAGCGCACTACCCCGCGAGTCCGGGGAGCTGTTTTTT. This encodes CASSALPRESGELFF.

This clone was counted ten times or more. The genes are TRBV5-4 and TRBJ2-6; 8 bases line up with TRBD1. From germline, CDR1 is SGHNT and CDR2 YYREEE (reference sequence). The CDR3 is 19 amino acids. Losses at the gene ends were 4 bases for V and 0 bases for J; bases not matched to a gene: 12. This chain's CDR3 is CASSPITGTGTSGANVLTF. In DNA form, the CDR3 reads TGTGCCAGCAGCCCTATAACCGGGACAGGAACCTCTGGGGCCAACGTCCTGACTTTC.

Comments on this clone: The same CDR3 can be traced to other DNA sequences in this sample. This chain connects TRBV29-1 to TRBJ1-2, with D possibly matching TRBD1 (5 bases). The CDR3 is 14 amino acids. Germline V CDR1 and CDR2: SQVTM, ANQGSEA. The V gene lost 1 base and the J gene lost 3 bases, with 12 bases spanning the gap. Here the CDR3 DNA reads TGCAGCGTTGAAGGGAGGGGCAGGGACTATGGCTACACCTTC. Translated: CSVEGRGRDYGYTF.

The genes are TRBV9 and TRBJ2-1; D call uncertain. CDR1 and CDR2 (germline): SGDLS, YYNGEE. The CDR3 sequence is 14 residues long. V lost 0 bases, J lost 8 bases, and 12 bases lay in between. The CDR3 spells CASSVVGQADEQFF. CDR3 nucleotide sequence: TGTGCCAGCAGCGTAGTCGGCCAGGCCGATGAGCAGTTCTTC.

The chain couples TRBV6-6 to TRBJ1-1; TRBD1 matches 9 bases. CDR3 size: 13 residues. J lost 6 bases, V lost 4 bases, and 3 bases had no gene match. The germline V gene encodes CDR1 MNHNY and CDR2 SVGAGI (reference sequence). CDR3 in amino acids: CASSSRDRAEAFF. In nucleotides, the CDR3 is TGTGCCAGCAGTTCTCGGGACAGGGCTGAAGCTTTCTTT.

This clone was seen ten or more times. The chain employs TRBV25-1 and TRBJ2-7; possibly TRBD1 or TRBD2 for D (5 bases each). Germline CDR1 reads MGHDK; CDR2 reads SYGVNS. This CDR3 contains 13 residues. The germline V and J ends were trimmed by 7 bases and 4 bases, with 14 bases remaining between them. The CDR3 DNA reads TGTGCCAGCAAGGAGGACAACGGATACGAGCAGTACTTC. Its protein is CASKEDNGYEQYF.

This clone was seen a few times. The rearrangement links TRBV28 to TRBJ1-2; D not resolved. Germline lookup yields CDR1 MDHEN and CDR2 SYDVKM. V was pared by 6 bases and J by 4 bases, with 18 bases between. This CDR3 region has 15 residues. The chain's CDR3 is CASRVPVSSGYGYTF. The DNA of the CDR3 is TGTGCCAGCAGGGTACCGGTCTCGTCGGGCTATGGCTACACCTTC.

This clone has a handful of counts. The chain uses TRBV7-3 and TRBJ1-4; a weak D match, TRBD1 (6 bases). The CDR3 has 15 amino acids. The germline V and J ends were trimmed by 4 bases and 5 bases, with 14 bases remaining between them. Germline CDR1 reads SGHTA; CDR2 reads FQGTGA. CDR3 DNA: TGTGCCAGCAGCTCGCCGGGACACTCAAATGAAAAACTGTTTTTT. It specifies CASSSPGHSNEKLFF.

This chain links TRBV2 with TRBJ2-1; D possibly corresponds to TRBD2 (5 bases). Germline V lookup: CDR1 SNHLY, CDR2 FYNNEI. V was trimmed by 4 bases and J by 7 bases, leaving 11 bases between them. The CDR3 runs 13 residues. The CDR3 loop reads CASSGITSNEQFF. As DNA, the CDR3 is TGTGCCAGCAGTGGGATCACTAGTAATGAGCAGTTCTTC.

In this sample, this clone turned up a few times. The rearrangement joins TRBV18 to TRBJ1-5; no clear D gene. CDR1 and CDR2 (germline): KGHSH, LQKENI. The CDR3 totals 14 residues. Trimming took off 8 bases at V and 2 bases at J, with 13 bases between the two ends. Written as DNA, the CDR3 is TGTGCCAGCCCCGTGGGGTTTGGCAATCAGCCCCAGCATTTT. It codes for CASPVGFGNQPQHF.

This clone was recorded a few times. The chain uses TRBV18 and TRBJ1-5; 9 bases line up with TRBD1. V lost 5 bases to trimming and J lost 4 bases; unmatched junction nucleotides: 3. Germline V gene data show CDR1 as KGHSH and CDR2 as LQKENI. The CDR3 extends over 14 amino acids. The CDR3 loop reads CASSEQGANQPQHF. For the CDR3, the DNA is TGTGCCAGCTCAGAACAGGGGGCAAATCAGCCCCAGCATTTT.

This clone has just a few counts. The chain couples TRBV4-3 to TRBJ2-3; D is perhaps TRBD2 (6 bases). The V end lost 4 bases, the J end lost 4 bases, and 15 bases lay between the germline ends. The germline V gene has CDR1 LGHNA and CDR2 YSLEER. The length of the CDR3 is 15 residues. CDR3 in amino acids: CASSPRTNSPDTQYF. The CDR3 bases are TGCGCCAGCAGCCCTCGGACTAACTCACCAGATACGCAGTATTTT.

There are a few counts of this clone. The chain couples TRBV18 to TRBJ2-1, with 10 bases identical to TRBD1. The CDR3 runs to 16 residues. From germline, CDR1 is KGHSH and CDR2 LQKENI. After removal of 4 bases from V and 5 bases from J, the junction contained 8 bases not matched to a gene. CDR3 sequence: CASSQGLDRGNNEQFF. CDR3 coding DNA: TGTGCCAGCTCACAGGGGTTGGACAGGGGGAACAATGAGCAGTTCTTC.

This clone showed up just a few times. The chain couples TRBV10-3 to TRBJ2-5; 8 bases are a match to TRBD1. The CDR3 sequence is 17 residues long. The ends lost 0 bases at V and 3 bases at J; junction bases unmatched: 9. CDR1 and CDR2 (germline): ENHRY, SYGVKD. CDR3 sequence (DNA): TGTGCCATCAGTGAGTCTTTAGGACAGGGTCGGAAAGAGACCCAGTACTTC. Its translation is CAISESLGQGRKETQYF.

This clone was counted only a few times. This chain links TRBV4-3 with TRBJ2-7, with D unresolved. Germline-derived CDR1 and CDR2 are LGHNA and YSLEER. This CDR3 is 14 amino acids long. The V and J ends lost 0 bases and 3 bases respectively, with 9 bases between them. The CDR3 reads CASSQESTVYEQYF. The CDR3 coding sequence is TGCGCCAGCAGCCAAGAAAGCACGGTCTACGAGCAGTACTTC.

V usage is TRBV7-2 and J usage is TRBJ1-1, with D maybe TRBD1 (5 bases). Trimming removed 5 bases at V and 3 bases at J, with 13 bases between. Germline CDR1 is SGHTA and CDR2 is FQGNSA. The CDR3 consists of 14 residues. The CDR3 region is CASSATVRDTEAFF. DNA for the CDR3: TGTGCCAGCAGCGCGACAGTCAGGGACACTGAAGCTTTCTTT.

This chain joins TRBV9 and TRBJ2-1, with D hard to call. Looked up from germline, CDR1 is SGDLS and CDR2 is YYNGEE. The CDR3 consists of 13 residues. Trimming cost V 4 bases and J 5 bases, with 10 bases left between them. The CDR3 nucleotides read TGTGCCAGCAGCTTGGACGAGCACAATGAGCAGTTCTTC. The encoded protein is CASSLDEHNEQFF. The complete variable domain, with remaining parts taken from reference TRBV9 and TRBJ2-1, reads DSGVTQTPKHLITATGQRVTLRCSPRSGDLSVYWYQQSLDQGLQFLIQYYNGEERAKGNILERFSAQQFPDLHSELNLSSLELGDSALYFCASSLDEHNEQFFGPGTRLTVL.

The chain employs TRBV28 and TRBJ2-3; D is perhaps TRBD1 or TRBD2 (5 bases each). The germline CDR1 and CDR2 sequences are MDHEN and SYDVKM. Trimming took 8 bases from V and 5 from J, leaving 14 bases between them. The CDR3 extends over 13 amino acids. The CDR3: CASARGAGDTQYF. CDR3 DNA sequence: TGTGCCAGCGCTCGGGGCGCCGGAGATACGCAGTATTTT.

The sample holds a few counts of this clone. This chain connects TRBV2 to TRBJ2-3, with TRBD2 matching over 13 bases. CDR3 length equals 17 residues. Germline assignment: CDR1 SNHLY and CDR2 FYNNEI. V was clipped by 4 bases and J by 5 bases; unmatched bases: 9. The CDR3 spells CASSGPRTSGRKDTQYF. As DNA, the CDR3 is TGTGCCAGCAGTGGGCCCAGGACTAGCGGGAGAAAAGATACGCAGTATTTT.

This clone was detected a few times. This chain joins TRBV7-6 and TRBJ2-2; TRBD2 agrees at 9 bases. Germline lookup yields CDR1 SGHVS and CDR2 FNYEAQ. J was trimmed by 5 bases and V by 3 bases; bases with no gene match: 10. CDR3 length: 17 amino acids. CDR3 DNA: TGTGCCAGCAGCTTCTTAGCTAGCGGGATAAAAACCGGGGAGCTGTTTTTT. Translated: CASSFLASGIKTGELFF.

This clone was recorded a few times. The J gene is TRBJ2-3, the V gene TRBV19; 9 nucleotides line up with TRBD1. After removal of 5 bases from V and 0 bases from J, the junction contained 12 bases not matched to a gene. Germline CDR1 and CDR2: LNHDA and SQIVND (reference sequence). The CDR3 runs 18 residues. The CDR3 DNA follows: TGTGCCAGTAGTGTTAACTCCGGGACAGGGCAAAGCACAGATACGCAGTATTTT. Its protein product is CASSVNSGTGQSTDTQYF.

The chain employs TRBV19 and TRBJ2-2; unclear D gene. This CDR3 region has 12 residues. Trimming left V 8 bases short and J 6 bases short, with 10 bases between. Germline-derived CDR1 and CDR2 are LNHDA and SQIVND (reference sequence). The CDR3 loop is CASRLVPGELFF. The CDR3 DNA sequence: TGTGCCAGTCGGCTTGTCCCCGGGGAGCTGTTTTTT.

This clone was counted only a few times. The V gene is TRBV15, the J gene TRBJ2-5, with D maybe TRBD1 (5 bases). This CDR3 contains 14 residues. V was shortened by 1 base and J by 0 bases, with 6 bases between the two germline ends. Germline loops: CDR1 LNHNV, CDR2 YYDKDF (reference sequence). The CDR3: CATSRGGNQETQYF. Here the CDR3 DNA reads TGTGCCACCAGCAGAGGGGGCAACCAAGAGACCCAGTACTTC.

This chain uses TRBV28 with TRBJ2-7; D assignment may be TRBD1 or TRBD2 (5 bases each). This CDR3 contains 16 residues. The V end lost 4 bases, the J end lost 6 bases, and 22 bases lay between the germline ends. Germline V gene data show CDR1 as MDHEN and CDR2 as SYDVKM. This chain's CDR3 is CASSSTGAGGQGEQYF. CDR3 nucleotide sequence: TGTGCCAGCAGTTCCACCGGGGCAGGCGGGCAGGGCGAGCAGTACTTC.